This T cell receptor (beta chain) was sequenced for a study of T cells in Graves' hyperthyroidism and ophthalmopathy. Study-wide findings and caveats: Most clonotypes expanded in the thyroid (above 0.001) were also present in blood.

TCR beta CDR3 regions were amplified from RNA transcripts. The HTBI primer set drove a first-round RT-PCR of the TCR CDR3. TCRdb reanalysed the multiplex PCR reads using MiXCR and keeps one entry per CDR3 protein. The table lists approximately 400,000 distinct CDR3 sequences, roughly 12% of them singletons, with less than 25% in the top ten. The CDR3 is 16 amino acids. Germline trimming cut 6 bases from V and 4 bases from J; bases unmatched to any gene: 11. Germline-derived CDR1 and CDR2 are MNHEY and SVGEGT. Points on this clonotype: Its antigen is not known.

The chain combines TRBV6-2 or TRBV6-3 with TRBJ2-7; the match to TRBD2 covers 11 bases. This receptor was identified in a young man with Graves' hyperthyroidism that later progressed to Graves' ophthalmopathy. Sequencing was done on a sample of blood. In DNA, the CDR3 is TGTGCCAGCAGCCCTCCTCGACTAGCGGGGAAATACGAGCAGTACTTC. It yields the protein CASSPPRLAGKYEQYF.